A single sample gave rise to the 9 T cell receptor beta chains below, sequenced in a study of control samples from healthy donors and cancer patients. Assay: immunoSEQ multiplex PCR; the TCRdb copy retains only in-frame clones and omits some. The table records around 150,000 clones, around 90% of them present only once. Sample: blood. The receptor set was obtained from a man aged 25-45 years in good health.

The CDR3 spells CASSLEGPAFF. The CDR3 DNA reads TGTGCCAGCAGTTTAGAGGGCCCGGCTTTCTTT. The chain recombines TRBV12-3 or TRBV12-4 with TRBJ1-1; D is undetermined. The CDR3 spans 11 residues. V shed 1 base and J shed 11 bases, with 8 bases lying between them.

The genes are TRBV19 and TRBJ1-2, with D maybe TRBD1 (6 bases). V was trimmed by 5 bases and J by 2 bases, leaving 15 bases between them. CDR1 is LNHDA, CDR2 SQIVND, per germline (reference sequence). The CDR3 totals 15 residues. The CDR3 sequence is CASSPRTDPNYGYTF. The CDR3 coding sequence is TGTGCCAGTAGTCCCAGGACAGACCCAAACTATGGCTACACCTTC.

J is TRBJ2-7 and V is TRBV28, with 13 bases that match TRBD2. The germline V gene has CDR1 MDHEN and CDR2 SYDVKM. V trimming: 3 bases; J trimming: 1 base; junction bases outside the gene matches: 18. CDR3 length equals 21 residues. The CDR3 spells CASSFPRKTSGRLYGSYEQYF. Written as DNA, the CDR3 is TGTGCCAGCAGTTTCCCGCGAAAGACTAGCGGGAGGTTGTATGGATCCTACGAGCAGTACTTC.

The CDR3 loop is CASSPPAARGGYNEQFF. CDR3 sequence (DNA): TGTGCCAGCTCACCACCGGCAGCCAGGGGGGGATACAATGAGCAGTTCTTC. The chain is built from TRBV18 and TRBJ2-1; D possibly matches TRBD1 or TRBD2 (7 bases each). In germline, CDR1 is KGHSH, CDR2 LQKENI. Trimming took off 0 bases at V and 4 bases at J, with 16 bases between the two ends. The CDR3 has 17 amino acids.

This sequence joins TRBV7-3 and TRBJ2-1; perhaps TRBD1 as D (5 bases). The CDR3 sequence is 13 residues long. Germline-derived CDR1 and CDR2 are SGHTA and FQGTGA. V was cut by 1 base and J by 10 bases, with 11 bases left in between. CDR3 DNA sequence: TGTGCCAGCAGCTTAAATTCAGGGCGGGAGCAGTTCTTC. It translates to CASSLNSGREQFF.

The rearrangement uses TRBV6-1 and TRBJ1-6; D is possibly TRBD1 (5 bases). Germline CDR1 reads MNHNS; CDR2 reads SASEGT. This CDR3 region has 13 residues. V was cut by 2 bases and J by 7 bases, with 6 bases left in between. The CDR3 DNA reads TGTGCCAGCAGTGAACAGGGAAATTCACCCCTCCACTTT. Protein product: CASSEQGNSPLHF.

V and J are TRBV5-6 and TRBJ2-2; D not resolved. The CDR3 has 14 amino acids. Germline CDR1 SGHDT, CDR2 YYEEEE. Trimming took off 2 bases at V and 1 base at J, with 6 bases between the two ends. CDR3 DNA: TGTGCCAGCAGCTTAAGACAGAACACCGGGGAGCTGTTTTTT. Protein: CASSLRQNTGELFF.

CDR3 DNA: TGTGCCAGCAGCCTAGGACACTATAACTATGGCTACACCTTC. Protein: CASSLGHYNYGYTF. The chain has TRBV6-5 and TRBJ1-2; tentatively, D is TRBD1 (5 bases). The CDR3 loop spans 14 amino acids. The V gene lost 6 bases and the J gene lost 1 base, with 12 bases spanning the gap. Germline lookup yields CDR1 MNHEY and CDR2 SVGAGI.

The rearrangement uses TRBV27 and TRBJ2-3, with TRBD1 matching over 7 bases. Germline loops: CDR1 MNHEY, CDR2 SMNVEV (reference sequence). CDR3 size: 15 residues. V trimming: 2 bases; J trimming: 4 bases; junction bases outside the gene matches: 6. The CDR3 sequence is CASSLRTGLADTQYF. The CDR3 DNA reads as TGTGCCAGCAGTTTAAGGACAGGACTCGCAGATACGCAGTATTTT.